Below, 20 T cell receptor beta chains from the same sample are listed, as sequenced in a study of cytomegalovirus exposure and HLA in healthy donors. PCR employed 60 Vbeta and 13 Jbeta primers. The table came from immunoSEQ multiplex PCR; TCRdb's copy has only in-frame clones and leaves some out. The data show hundreds of thousands of clones, 72% seen once. The sample was PBMCs. Source of these receptors: a female donor in good health and CMV-seronegative.

This clone was observed a handful of times. The chain couples TRBV5-1 to TRBJ2-5, with 12 bases lining up with TRBD2. With the DNA end fitting TRBJ2-7 better, the J assignment may be wrong. This CDR3 region has 21 residues. Per the germline V gene, CDR1 is SGHRS and CDR2 is YFSETQ. CDR3: CASSPQPSTTLAGGYGGEQYF. The CDR3 region has the DNA TGCGCCAGCAGCCCACAACCCTCTACCACCCTAGCGGGAGGGTACGGTGGCGAGCAGTACTTC.

The chain carries TRBV6-5 and TRBJ1-2; D is unclear. Germline V CDR1 and CDR2: MNHEY, SVGAGI. The CDR3 spans 13 residues. The V end was cut by 5 bases, the J end by 2 bases, with 9 bases between. The CDR3 sequence is CASSEAENYGYTF. The CDR3 region has the DNA TGTGCCAGCAGTGAAGCGGAGAACTATGGCTACACCTTC.

The chain employs TRBV4-1 and TRBJ2-5; perhaps TRBD1 as D (5 bases). Trimming took off 1 base at V and 0 bases at J, with 12 bases between the two ends. CDR1 and CDR2 from the germline V gene are MGHRA and YSYEKL. The CDR3 is 16 residues long. The CDR3 protein is CASSQGGYLDQETQYF. The CDR3 coding sequence is TGCGCCAGCAGCCAAGGGGGCTACCTGGACCAAGAGACCCAGTACTTC.

A few counts support this clone. This chain uses TRBV6-4 with TRBJ1-2, with TRBD1 as a possible D gene (6 bases). The CDR3 length is 13 residues. Germline V gene sequence: CDR1 MRHNA, CDR2 SNTAGT. Trimming removed 2 bases from V and 8 bases from J, with 12 bases in between. CDR3 DNA sequence: TGTGCCAGCAGTGACGAGGGGGTGGGCGGCTACACCTTC. Its protein is CASSDEGVGGYTF.

This chain joins TRBV27 and TRBJ1-1; 7 bases align to TRBD1. Trimming at V came to 4 bases and at J to 4 bases, leaving 3 bases not matched to a gene. The germline V gene has CDR1 MNHEY and CDR2 SMNVEV (reference sequence). CDR3 size: 13 residues. CDR3 sequence (DNA): TGTGCCAGCAGTTACAGGGGAGCCACTGAAGCTTTCTTT. It is translated as CASSYRGATEAFF.

This clone has only one observation. The chain is built from TRBV5-6 and TRBJ2-1; 16 bases map to TRBD2. Germline CDR1 and CDR2: SGHDT and YYEEEE. This CDR3 spans 17 amino acids. V lost 10 bases, J lost 2 bases, and 9 bases stayed unmatched. CDR3 sequence: CASGTSGRGVAYNEQFF. The DNA of the CDR3 is TGTGCCTCCGGGACTAGCGGGAGGGGTGTCGCCTACAATGAGCAGTTCTTC. The complete variable domain, with remaining parts taken from reference TRBV5-6 and TRBJ2-1, reads DAGVTQSPTHLIKTRGQQVTLRCSPKSGHDTVSWYQQALGQGPQFIFQYYEEEERQRGNFPDRFSGHQFPNYSSELNVNALLLGDSALYLCASGTSGRGVAYNEQFFGPGTRLTVL.

The table lists this clone with a few counts. The V call is TRBV7-9, the J call TRBJ2-2; 9 nucleotides line up with TRBD2. Germline V lookup: CDR1 SEHNR, CDR2 FQNEAQ (reference sequence). The length of the CDR3 is 14 residues. V shed 3 bases and J 6 bases; nucleotides not matched to a gene: 2. CDR3 in amino acids: CASSLAGGAGELFF. The DNA of the CDR3 is TGTGCCAGCAGCTTGGCGGGAGGGGCCGGGGAGCTGTTTTTT.

Only a few counts were recorded for this clone. The chain couples TRBV4-1 to TRBJ1-2; D remains unclear. Germline values: CDR1 MGHRA, CDR2 YSYEKL. The length of the CDR3 is 16 residues. V lost 0 bases and J 4 bases, leaving 15 bases between the germline ends. CDR3 amino acids: CASSQESGPPVYGYTF. In DNA form, the CDR3 reads TGCGCCAGCAGCCAAGAAAGCGGACCGCCAGTCTATGGCTACACCTTC.

This chain uses TRBV18 with TRBJ2-7; D perhaps matches TRBD1 (6 bases). Germline CDR1 is KGHSH and CDR2 is LQKENI. V was cut by 4 bases and J by 1 base, with 14 bases left in between. The CDR3 is made up of 15 amino acids. This CDR3 reads CASSLNRDRSYEQYF. The CDR3, as DNA: TGTGCCAGCTCACTTAACAGGGATAGGTCCTACGAGCAGTACTTC.

This clone has more than one count but fewer than ten. At one end, the junction sequence differs from germline, possibly due to a read error. The chain is built from TRBV7-9 and TRBJ2-1; D tentatively reads TRBD1 or TRBD2 (5 bases each). Germline V gene data show CDR1 as SEHNR and CDR2 as FQNEAQ (reference sequence). The CDR3 totals 13 residues. CDR3 sequence: CSSSGDSYNEQFF. The DNA for the CDR3 is TGTTCCAGCAGCGGTGACAGTTACAATGAGCAGTTCTTC.

This chain joins TRBV9 and TRBJ2-1, with 7 bases matching TRBD2. The CDR3 is made up of 15 amino acids. CDR1 and CDR2 (germline): SGDLS, YYNGEE. The trim removed 1 base at V and 2 bases at J, leaving 3 bases unmatched. The CDR3 loop is CASSVSSGTYNEQFF. In DNA form, the CDR3 reads TGTGCCAGCAGCGTATCTAGCGGTACCTACAATGAGCAGTTCTTC.

The gene calls are TRBV6-1 and TRBJ2-7; TRBD2 agrees at 7 bases. The CDR3 extends over 16 amino acids. J gave up 2 bases and V 2 bases, and 9 bases lay outside the gene matches. Germline V CDR1 and CDR2: MNHNS, SASEGT. The CDR3 sequence is CASSESPQRGPYEQYF. The CDR3 DNA reads TGTGCCAGCAGTGAAAGTCCCCAGCGGGGACCCTACGAGCAGTACTTC.

This chain connects TRBV2 to TRBJ2-1; 7 nucleotides align to TRBD2. The CDR3 contains 16 residues. V lost 6 bases and J lost 6; bases outside the gene matches: 14. Germline CDR1 and CDR2: SNHLY and FYNNEI. Here the CDR3 reads CASSRPRWEGPNEQFF. CDR3 in DNA: TGTGCCAGCAGCCGACCAAGGTGGGAGGGCCCCAATGAGCAGTTCTTC.

The chain employs TRBV19 and TRBJ1-5, with 12 bases lining up with TRBD1. The CDR3 extends over 17 amino acids. Germline CDR1 and CDR2: LNHDA and SQIVND (reference sequence). V dropped 5 bases and J dropped 0; count of bases not matched to a gene: 5. The CDR3 nucleotides are TGTGCCAGTAGTGGGACAGGGGGCTATTATAGCAATCAGCCCCAGCATTTT. Encoded protein: CASSGTGGYYSNQPQHF.

The chain has TRBV5-1 and TRBJ1-4; the match to TRBD1 covers 11 bases. The trim removed 3 bases at V and 5 bases at J, leaving 6 bases unmatched. This CDR3 has 16 residues. Germline-derived CDR1 and CDR2 are SGHRS and YFSETQ. The CDR3 DNA reads as TGCGCCAGCAGCTACGCCGGGACAGGGGGGAATGAAAAACTGTTTTTT. Encoded protein: CASSYAGTGGNEKLFF. Full variable domain (missing parts from reference TRBV5-1 and TRBJ1-4): KAGVTQTPRYLIKTRGQQVTLSCSPISGHRSVSWYQQTPGQGLQFLFEYFSETQRNKGNFPGRFSGRQFSNSRSEMNVSTLELGDSALYLCASSYAGTGGNEKLFFGSGTQLSVL.

The chain uses TRBV5-1 and TRBJ2-5; 10 nucleotides match TRBD2. V lost 4 bases, J lost 1 base, and 7 bases stayed unmatched. The CDR3 has 16 amino acids. Germline-derived CDR1 and CDR2 are SGHRS and YFSETQ. CDR3 in DNA: TGCGCCAGCAGCCTAAAGACTAGCGGGCTCCAAGAGACCCAGTACTTC. Translating gives CASSLKTSGLQETQYF.

The chain carries TRBV9 and TRBJ2-7; 8 bases align to TRBD1. The germline V gene has CDR1 SGDLS and CDR2 YYNGEE. The CDR3 is 16 amino acids. Unmatched junction bases numbered 6, after V lost 0 bases and J lost 1 base. CDR3 coding DNA: TGTGCCAGCAGCGTAGACCCGACAGGGGTGTCCTACGAGCAGTACTTC. It codes for CASSVDPTGVSYEQYF.

This clone was seen a few times. This chain joins TRBV29-1 and TRBJ2-1; TRBD2 matches at 12 bases. The CDR3 totals 17 residues. Per germline, CDR1 SQVTM and CDR2 ANQGSEA. J gave up 0 bases and V 4 bases, and 7 bases lay outside the gene matches. The CDR3 protein is CSVVGLAGNFSYNEQFF. The CDR3 DNA follows: TGCAGCGTTGTCGGACTAGCGGGAAACTTCTCCTACAATGAGCAGTTCTTC.

V gene TRBV10-2 combines with J gene TRBJ1-2, with D maybe TRBD1 (5 bases). The germline V gene encodes CDR1 WSHSY and CDR2 SAAADI. The CDR3 runs to 15 residues. The ends were cut back, 5 bases at V and 4 bases at J, with 17 bases in the middle. Here the CDR3 DNA reads TGCGCCAGCAGTCCGACTGGTGGGGGAGGCTATGGCTACACCTTC. This encodes CASSPTGGGGYGYTF.

The gene calls are TRBV5-6 and TRBJ2-7; 8 bases agree with TRBD1. The CDR3 spans 16 residues. After removal of 4 bases from V and 1 base from J, the junction contained 10 bases not matched to a gene. Germline CDR1 and CDR2: SGHDT and YYEEEE. The CDR3 loop reads CASSVRDRSMSYEQYF. In DNA form, the CDR3 reads TGTGCCAGCAGCGTCCGGGACAGGTCGATGTCCTACGAGCAGTACTTC.